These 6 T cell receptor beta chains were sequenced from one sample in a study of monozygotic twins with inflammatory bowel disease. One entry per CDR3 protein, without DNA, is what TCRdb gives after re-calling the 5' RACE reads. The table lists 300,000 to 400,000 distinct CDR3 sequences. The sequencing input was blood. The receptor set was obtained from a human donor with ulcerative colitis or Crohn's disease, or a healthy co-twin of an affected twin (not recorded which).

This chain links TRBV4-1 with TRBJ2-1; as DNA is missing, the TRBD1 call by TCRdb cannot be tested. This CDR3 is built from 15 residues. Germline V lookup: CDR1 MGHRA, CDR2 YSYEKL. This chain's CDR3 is CASSLGETGLNEQFF.

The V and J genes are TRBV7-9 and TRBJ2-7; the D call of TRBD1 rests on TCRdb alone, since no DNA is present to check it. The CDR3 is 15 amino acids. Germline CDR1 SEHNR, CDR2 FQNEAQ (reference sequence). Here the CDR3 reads CASSEGFSRVHEQYF.

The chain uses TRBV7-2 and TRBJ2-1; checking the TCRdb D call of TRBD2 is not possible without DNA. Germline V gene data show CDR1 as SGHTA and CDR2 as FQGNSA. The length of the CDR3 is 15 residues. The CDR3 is CASSDRRGGGDEQFF.

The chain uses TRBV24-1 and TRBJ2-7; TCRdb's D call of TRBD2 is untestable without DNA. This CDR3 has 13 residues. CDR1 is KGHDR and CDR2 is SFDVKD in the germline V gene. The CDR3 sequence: CATSDLTRDEQYF.

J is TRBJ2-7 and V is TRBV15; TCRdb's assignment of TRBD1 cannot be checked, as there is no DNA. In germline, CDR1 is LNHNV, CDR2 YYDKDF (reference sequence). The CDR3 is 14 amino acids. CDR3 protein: CATSRRDISYEQYF.

CDR3: CASSQIRRTADNTEAFF. The chain carries TRBV14 and TRBJ1-1. The CDR3 loop spans 17 amino acids. The germline V gene has CDR1 SGHDN and CDR2 FVKESK.